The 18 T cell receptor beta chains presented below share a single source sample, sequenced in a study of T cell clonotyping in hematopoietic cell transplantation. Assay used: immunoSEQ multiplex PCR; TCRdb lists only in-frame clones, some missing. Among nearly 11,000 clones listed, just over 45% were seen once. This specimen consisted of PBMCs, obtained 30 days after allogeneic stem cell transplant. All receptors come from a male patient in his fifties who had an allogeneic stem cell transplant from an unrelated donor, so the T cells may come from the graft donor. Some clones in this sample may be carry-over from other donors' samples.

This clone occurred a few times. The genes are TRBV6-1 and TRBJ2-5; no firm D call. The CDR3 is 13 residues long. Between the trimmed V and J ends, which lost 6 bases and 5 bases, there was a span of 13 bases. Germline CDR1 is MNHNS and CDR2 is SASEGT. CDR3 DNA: TGTGCCAGCAGGACCGCGTTTAGGGAGACCCAGTACTTC. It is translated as CASRTAFRETQYF.

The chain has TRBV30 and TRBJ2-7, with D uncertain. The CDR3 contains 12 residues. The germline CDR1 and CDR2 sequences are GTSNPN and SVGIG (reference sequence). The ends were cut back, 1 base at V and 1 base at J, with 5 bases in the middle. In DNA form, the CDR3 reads TGTGCCTGGAGTGATTGGTCCTACGAGCAGTACTTC. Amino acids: CAWSDWSYEQYF.

The DNA of the CDR3 is TGCAGCGTCCAACTTGTCGGGAATGAGCAGTTCTTC. Amino acids: CSVQLVGNEQFF. V and J are TRBV29-1 and TRBJ2-1; D not resolved. The CDR3 has 12 residues. Per the germline V gene, CDR1 is SQVTM and CDR2 is ANQGSEA. V lost 6 bases to trimming and J lost 7 bases, with 13 bases between them.

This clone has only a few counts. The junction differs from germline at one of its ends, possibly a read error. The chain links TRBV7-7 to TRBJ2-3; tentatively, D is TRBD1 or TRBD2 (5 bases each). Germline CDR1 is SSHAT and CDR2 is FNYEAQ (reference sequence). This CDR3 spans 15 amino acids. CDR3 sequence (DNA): TGTGCTAGCAGCCCTGGCCTGGGGACCACAGATACGCAGTATTTT. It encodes CASSPGLGTTDTQYF.

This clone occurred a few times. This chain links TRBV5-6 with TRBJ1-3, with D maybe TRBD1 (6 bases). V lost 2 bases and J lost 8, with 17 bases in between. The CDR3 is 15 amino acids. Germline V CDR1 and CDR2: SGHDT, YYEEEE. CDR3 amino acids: CASSFGQRITHTIYF. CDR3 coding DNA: TGTGCCAGCAGCTTCGGACAGCGCATAACGCACACCATATATTTT.

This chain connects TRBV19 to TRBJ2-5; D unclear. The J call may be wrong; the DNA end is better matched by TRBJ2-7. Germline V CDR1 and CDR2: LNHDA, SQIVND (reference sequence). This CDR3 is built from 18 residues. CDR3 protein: CASSITPHGLEPPYEQYF. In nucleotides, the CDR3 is TGTGCCAGTAGTATTACACCTCATGGTTTGGAGCCTCCCTACGAGCAGTACTTC.

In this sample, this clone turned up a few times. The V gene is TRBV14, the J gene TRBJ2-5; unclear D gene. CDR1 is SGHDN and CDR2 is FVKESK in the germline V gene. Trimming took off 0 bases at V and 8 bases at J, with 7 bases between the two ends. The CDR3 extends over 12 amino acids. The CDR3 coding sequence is TGTGCCAGCAGCCAAGATTGGAGTACCCAGTACTTC. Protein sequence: CASSQDWSTQYF.

CDR3 in DNA: TGCAGTGCTAGAGATTACGAGCAGTACTTC. Encoded protein: CSARDYEQYF. The chain is built from TRBV20-1 and TRBJ2-7; D not resolved. Trimming removed 0 bases at V and 4 bases at J, with 1 base between. Germline V gene lookup returns CDR1 DFQATT and CDR2 SNEGSKA (reference sequence). The CDR3 runs 10 residues.

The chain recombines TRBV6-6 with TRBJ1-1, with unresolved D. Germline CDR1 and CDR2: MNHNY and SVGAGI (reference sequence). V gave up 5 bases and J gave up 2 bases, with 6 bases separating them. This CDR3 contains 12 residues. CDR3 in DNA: TGTGCCAGCAGTGCCCAAAACACTGAAGCTTTCTTT. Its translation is CASSAQNTEAFF.

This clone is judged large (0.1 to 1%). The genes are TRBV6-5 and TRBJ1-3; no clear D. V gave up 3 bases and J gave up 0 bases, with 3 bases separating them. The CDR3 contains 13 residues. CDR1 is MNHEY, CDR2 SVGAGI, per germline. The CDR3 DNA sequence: TGTGCCAGCAGTTATAGCTCTGGAAACACCATATATTTT. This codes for CASSYSSGNTIYF.

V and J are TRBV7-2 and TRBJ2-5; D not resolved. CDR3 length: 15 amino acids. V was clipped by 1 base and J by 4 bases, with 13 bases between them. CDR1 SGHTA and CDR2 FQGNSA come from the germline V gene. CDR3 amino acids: CASSLGPTGPETQYF. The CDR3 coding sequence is TGTGCCAGCAGCTTAGGGCCGACGGGCCCAGAGACCCAGTACTTC.

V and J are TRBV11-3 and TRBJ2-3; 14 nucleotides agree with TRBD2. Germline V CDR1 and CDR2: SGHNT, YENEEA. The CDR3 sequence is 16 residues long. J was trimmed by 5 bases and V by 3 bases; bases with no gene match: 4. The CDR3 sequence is CASSLGLAGDIDTQYF. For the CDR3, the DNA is TGTGCCAGCAGCTTGGGACTAGCGGGAGATATAGATACGCAGTATTTT.

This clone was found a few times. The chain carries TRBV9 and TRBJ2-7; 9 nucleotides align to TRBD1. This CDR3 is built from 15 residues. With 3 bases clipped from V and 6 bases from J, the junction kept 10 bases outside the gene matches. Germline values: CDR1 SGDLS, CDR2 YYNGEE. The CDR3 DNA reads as TGTGCCAGCAGCGCGGACAGGGGCGGATATGGCGAGCAGTACTTC. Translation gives CASSADRGGYGEQYF.

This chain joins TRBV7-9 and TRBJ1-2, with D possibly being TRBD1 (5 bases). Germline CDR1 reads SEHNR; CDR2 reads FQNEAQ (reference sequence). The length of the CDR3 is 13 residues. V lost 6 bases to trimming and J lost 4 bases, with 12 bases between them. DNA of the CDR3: TGTGCCAGCAGTGACATGGGGGGCTATGGCTACACCTTC. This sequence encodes CASSDMGGYGYTF. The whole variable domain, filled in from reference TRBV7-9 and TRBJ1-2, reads DTGVSQNPRHKITKRGQNVTFRCDPISEHNRLYWYRQTLGQGPEFLTYFQNEAQLEKSRLLSDRFSAERPKGSFSTLEIQRTEQGDSAMYLCASSDMGGYGYTFGSGTRLTVV.

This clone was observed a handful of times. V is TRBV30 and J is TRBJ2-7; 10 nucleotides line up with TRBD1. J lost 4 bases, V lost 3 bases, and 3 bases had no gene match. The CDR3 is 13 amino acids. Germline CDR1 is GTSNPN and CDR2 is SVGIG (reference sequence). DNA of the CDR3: TGTGCCTGGAGCCTGGGACAGGGGTACGAGCAGTACTTC. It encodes CAWSLGQGYEQYF. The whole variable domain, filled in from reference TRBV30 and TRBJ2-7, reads SQTIHQWPATLVQPVGSPLSLECTVEGTSNPNLYWYRQAAGRGLQLLFYSVGIGQISSEVPQNLSASRPQDRQFILSSKKLLLSDSGFYLCAWSLGQGYEQYFGPGTRLTVT.

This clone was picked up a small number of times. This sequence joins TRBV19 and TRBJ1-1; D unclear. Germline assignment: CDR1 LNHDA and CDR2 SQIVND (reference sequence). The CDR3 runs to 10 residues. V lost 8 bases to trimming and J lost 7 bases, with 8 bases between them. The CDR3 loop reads CASGPGEAFF. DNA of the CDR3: TGTGCCAGTGGGCCCGGTGAAGCTTTCTTT.

In DNA, the CDR3 is TGTGCCAGCTCACCGCGAGGGAGAGATTCACCCCTCCACTTT. Protein: CASSPRGRDSPLHF. The chain employs TRBV2 and TRBJ1-6; D is uncertain. Germline loops: CDR1 SNHLY, CDR2 FYNNEI. The CDR3 extends over 14 amino acids. The V end lost 8 bases, the J end lost 8 bases, and 16 bases lay between the germline ends.

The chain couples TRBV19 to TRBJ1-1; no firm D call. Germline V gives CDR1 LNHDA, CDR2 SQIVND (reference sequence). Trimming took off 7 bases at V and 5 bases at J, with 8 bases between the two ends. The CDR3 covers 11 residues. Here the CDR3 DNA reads TGTGCCAGTACCTCGGAGACTGAAGCTTTCTTT. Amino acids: CASTSETEAFF. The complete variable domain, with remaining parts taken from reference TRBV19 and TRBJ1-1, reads DGGITQSPKYLFRKEGQNVTLSCEQNLNHDAMYWYRQDPGQGLRLIYYSQIVNDFQKGDIAEGYSVSREKKESFPLTVTSAQKNPTAFYLCASTSETEAFFGQGTRLTVV.